This TCR beta chain appears in the sequencing data of a study of blood T cell repertoires in COVID-19. Per the original data handling: Amplification of reference gene primers was used by the study to estimate nucleated cell counts. Profiling relied on immunoSEQ multiplex PCR, and the TCRdb table lists in-frame clones only, not all of them. That table furnishes V, J and clone size, whereas the DNA furnished D and trimming. The repertoire holds 450,000 to 500,000 clones, with 80% to 90% as singletons. Unmatched junction bases numbered 10, after V lost 6 bases and J lost 4 bases. Germline V gene data show CDR1 as MDHEN and CDR2 as SYDVKM. The CDR3 has 15 residues.

The chain links TRBV28 to TRBJ2-7; TRBD2 agrees at 9 bases. The TCR comes from a human donor in a cohort sampled during active COVID-19. The sequenced sample consisted of peripheral blood. In DNA, the CDR3 is TGTGCCAGCAGCTCGTTAGAGCTAGCGGGGTACGAGCAGTACTTC. Its translation is CASSSLELAGYEQYF.